A selection of T cell receptor beta chains follows, all from one sample in a study of CD8+CD57+ T cells in acquired aplastic anemia. In TCRdb, the reads were re-called with MiXCR into one record per CDR3 protein. The profile covers more than 150,000 distinct CDR3 sequences, with under 55% appearing a single time and 8% to 10% taken by the ten largest. The sequencing input was sorted CD4+, CD8+, or CD8+CD57+ T cells (not recorded which) from PBMCs. The receptors come from a human donor with aplastic anemia. Each CDR3 is given with its conserved first and last residue. Each record gives: CDR3 protein, CDR3 DNA, V gene, J gene, clone size, D gene. The D gene is left open where the match is weak. Clone size is shown for a subset of rows, as once, few, many or a class of expanded clone.

CDR3aa: CSASRQGLPYEQYF
CDR3nt: TGCAGTGCTAGTAGACAGGGGTTACCTTACGAGCAGTACTTC
v_gene: TRBV20-1
j_gene: TRBJ2-7
abundance: .
d_gene: TRBD1

CDR3aa: CATSRRTGLTEAFF
CDR3nt: TGTGCCACCAGCAGAAGGACAGGGTTGACTGAAGCTTTCTTT
v_gene: TRBV15
j_gene: TRBJ1-1
abundance: few
d_gene: TRBD1

CDR3aa: CSALVTGGEETQYF
CDR3nt: TGCAGTGCCCTGGTGACGGGGGGCGAAGAGACCCAGTACTTC
v_gene: TRBV20-1
j_gene: TRBJ2-5
abundance: .
d_gene: .

CDR3aa: CASSYPGVGETQYF
CDR3nt: TGTGCCAGCAGTTACCCGGGGGTAGGAGAGACCCAGTACTTC
v_gene: TRBV6-5
j_gene: TRBJ2-5
abundance: once
d_gene: .

CDR3aa: CSASRRDPYEQYF
CDR3nt: TGCAGTGCTAGTAGAAGGGATCCGTACGAGCAGTACTTC
v_gene: TRBV20-1
j_gene: TRBJ2-7
abundance: .
d_gene: .

CDR3aa: CASSLSPGQEFGYTF
CDR3nt: TGTGCCAGCAGCTTATCCCCGGGACAGGAATTCGGCTACACCTTC
v_gene: TRBV7-9
j_gene: TRBJ1-2
abundance: .
d_gene: TRBD1

CDR3aa: CASSETSGRGSGANVLTF
CDR3nt: TGTGCCAGCAGTGAGACTAGCGGGAGGGGTTCTGGGGCCAACGTCCTGACTTTC
v_gene: TRBV2
j_gene: TRBJ2-6
abundance: .
d_gene: TRBD2

CDR3aa: CASSPWQGRREKLFF
CDR3nt: TGTGCCAGCAGCCCCTGGCAGGGGCGAAGGGAAAAACTGTTTTTT
v_gene: TRBV5-6
j_gene: TRBJ1-4
abundance: .
d_gene: .

CDR3aa: CASSGKVGGNEQFF
CDR3nt: TGTGCCAGTAGCGGGAAGGTCGGGGGCAATGAGCAGTTCTTC
v_gene: TRBV19
j_gene: TRBJ2-1
abundance: few
d_gene: .

CDR3aa: CSVSLRGLRDGYTF
CDR3nt: TGCAGTGTCAGTCTCAGGGGGCTTCGGGATGGCTACACCTTC
v_gene: TRBV20-1
j_gene: TRBJ1-2
abundance: many
d_gene: TRBD1

CDR3aa: CASGLVPQEGEKLFF
CDR3nt: TGTGCTAGTGGTTTGGTCCCGCAGGAGGGTGAAAAACTGTTTTTT
v_gene: TRBV12-5
j_gene: TRBJ1-4
abundance: few
d_gene: .

CDR3aa: CATSREVAEAFF
CDR3nt: TGTGCCACCAGCAGAGAGGTGGCTGAAGCTTTCTTT
v_gene: TRBV15
j_gene: TRBJ1-1
abundance: .
d_gene: .

CDR3aa: CASSLWGGDRDISPLHF
CDR3nt: TGCGCCAGCAGCCTCTGGGGCGGGGACAGGGATATTTCACCCCTCCACTTT
v_gene: TRBV4-1
j_gene: TRBJ1-6
abundance: .
d_gene: TRBD1

CDR3aa: CATSGGQTYEQYF
CDR3nt: TGTGCCACCAGTGGGGGACAGACCTACGAGCAGTACTTC
v_gene: TRBV24-1
j_gene: TRBJ2-7
abundance: .
d_gene: TRBD1

CDR3aa: CATSGHLEQYF
CDR3nt: TGTGCCACCAGTGGACACCTCGAGCAGTACTTC
v_gene: TRBV24-1
j_gene: TRBJ2-7
abundance: .
d_gene: .

CDR3aa: CAGSEPFQQPQHF
CDR3nt: TGCGCCGGCAGTGAGCCGTTTCAACAGCCCCAGCATTTT
v_gene: TRBV10-1
j_gene: TRBJ1-5
abundance: .
d_gene: .

CDR3aa: CASSPSALPTQYF
CDR3nt: TGTGCCAGCTCACCATCCGCCCTTCCGACCCAGTACTTC
v_gene: TRBV18
j_gene: TRBJ2-5
abundance: many
d_gene: .

CDR3aa: CATSARRVETDTQYF
CDR3nt: TGTGCCACCTCGGCCCGCAGGGTGGAGACAGATACGCAGTATTTT
v_gene: TRBV7-9
j_gene: TRBJ2-3
abundance: many
d_gene: .

CDR3aa: CASSLGTGKTYEQYF
CDR3nt: TGTGCCAGCAGCTTGGGGACCGGGAAGACCTACGAGCAGTACTTC
v_gene: TRBV5-5
j_gene: TRBJ2-7
abundance: many
d_gene: .

CDR3aa: CASSLYGQGARDSPLHF
CDR3nt: TGTGCCAGCAGCTTGTACGGACAGGGGGCGCGTGATTCACCCCTCCACTTT
v_gene: TRBV11-1
j_gene: TRBJ1-6
abundance: .
d_gene: TRBD1

CDR3aa: CASSGTARNYGYTF
CDR3nt: TGTGCCAGCAGTGGGACAGCCCGGAACTATGGCTACACCTTC
v_gene: TRBV28
j_gene: TRBJ1-2
abundance: .
d_gene: TRBD1

CDR3aa: CSARSSGGAAPTQYF
CDR3nt: TGCAGTGCCAGGTCTAGCGGGGGGGCCGCTCCTACGCAGTATTTT
v_gene: TRBV20-1
j_gene: TRBJ2-3
abundance: few
d_gene: TRBD2